Given below is one T cell receptor beta chain in context. This record belongs to a study of Tregs in tolerant kidney transplant recipients. The germline V gene encodes CDR1 SGDLS and CDR2 YYNGEE. With V trimmed by 2 bases and J by 2 bases, 3 bases remained unmatched. The CDR3 contains 15 residues. TCRdb keeps only in-frame clones here, not all; method: immunoSEQ multiplex PCR. The sample lists approximately 93,000 clones, roughly 93% occurring once. Sequencing used CD4+ T cells from blood, obtained before the transplant. J is TRBJ2-1 and V is TRBV9; 8 bases are a match to TRBD2. The source of this sequence is a human donor who received a combined kidney and bone marrow transplant. The CDR3 spells CASSVRLAPYNEQFF. The CDR3 region has the DNA TGTGCCAGCAGCGTGAGACTAGCGCCCTACAATGAGCAGTTCTTC.